This TCR beta chain was recorded in a study of CD8+CD57+ T cells in acquired aplastic anemia. Looking at the study overall: Sorted CD4+ and CD8+ cells gave an average of roughly 3.3 ug of DNA.

Study-level points and caveats: Both patients and controls carried the same twenty-nine CD8+ CDR3 sequences.

This clonotype was observed many times. Antigen specificity is unknown. CDR1 and CDR2 (germline): SGDLS, YYNGEE. V was clipped by 0 bases and J by 4 bases; unmatched bases: 3. This CDR3 spans 15 amino acids. For sequencing, patients were chosen who had shown expansion of CD8+CD57+ cells by flow cytometry. All participating patients were living with severe acquired aplastic anemia. The study profiled TCR beta VDJ and CDR3 using genomic DNA as template. A single record per CDR3 protein comes from TCRdb applying MiXCR to the reads. The sample records more than 200,000 distinct CDR3 sequences, over 40% being singletons.

The source material was sorted CD4+, CD8+, or CD8+CD57+ T cells (not recorded which) from PBMCs. This clonotype was sampled from a human donor with aplastic anemia. The V call is TRBV9, the J call TRBJ2-2; 7 positions match TRBD1. The CDR3 DNA reads TGTGCCAGCAGCGTAGATACAGGGGCCACCGGGGAGCTGTTTTTT. Its protein product is CASSVDTGATGELFF.